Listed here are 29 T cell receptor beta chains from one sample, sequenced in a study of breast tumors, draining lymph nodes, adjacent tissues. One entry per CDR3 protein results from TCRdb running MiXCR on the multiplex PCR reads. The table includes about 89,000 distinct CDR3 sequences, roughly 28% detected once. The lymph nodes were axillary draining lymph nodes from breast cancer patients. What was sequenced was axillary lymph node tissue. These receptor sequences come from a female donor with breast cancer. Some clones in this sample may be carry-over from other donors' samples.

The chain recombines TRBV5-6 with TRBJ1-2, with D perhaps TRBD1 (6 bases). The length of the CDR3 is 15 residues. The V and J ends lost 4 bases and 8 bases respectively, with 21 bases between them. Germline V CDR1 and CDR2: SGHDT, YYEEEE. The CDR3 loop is CASSTGTAMAGGYTF. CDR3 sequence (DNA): TGTGCCAGCAGCACAGGGACCGCCATGGCCGGGGGCTACACCTTC.

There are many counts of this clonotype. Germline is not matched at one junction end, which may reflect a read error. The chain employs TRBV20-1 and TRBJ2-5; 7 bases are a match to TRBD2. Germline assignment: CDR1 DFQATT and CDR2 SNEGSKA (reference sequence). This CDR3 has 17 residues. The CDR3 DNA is TGCAGTGCAAGAGCGCCGGGAGGACAACTCTCGTGGGAGACCCAGTACTTC. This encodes CSARAPGGQLSWETQYF.

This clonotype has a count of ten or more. CDR3 DNA: TGTGCCAGCAGCTCCAGGGCGGGAGGGATGGATACGCAGTATTTT. Its translation: CASSSRAGGMDTQYF. The genes are TRBV27 and TRBJ2-3; TRBD2 agrees at 9 bases. Germline V gene sequence: CDR1 MNHEY, CDR2 SMNVEV (reference sequence). The CDR3 length is 15 residues. J was trimmed by 6 bases and V by 6 bases; bases with no gene match: 10.

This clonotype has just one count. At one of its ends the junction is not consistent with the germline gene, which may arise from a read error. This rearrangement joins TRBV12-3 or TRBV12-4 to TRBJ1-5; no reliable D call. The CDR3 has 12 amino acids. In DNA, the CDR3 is TGTGCCAGCAGTTTCACGCGTCAGCCCCGGCATTTT. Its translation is CASSFTRQPRHF.

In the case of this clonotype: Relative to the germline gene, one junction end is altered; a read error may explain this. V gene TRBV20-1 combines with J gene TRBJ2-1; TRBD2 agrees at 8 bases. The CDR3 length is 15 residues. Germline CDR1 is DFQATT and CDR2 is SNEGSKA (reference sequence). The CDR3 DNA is TGCAGTGCCCCTAGCGGGTCAAGCTCCTACAATGGGCAGTTCTTC. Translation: CSAPSGSSSYNGQFF.

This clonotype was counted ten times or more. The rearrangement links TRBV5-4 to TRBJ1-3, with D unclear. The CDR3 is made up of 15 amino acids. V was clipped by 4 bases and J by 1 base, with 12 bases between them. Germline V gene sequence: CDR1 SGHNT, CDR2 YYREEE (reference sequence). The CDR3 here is CASSTRTDSGNTIYF. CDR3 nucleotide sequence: TGTGCCAGCAGCACCAGGACGGATTCTGGAAACACCATATATTTT. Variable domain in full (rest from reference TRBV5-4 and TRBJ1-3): ETGVTQSPTHLIKTRGQQVTLRCSSQSGHNTVSWYQQALGQGPQFIFQYYREEENGRGNFPPRFSGLQFPNYSSELNVNALELDDSALYLCASSTRTDSGNTIYFGEGSWLTVV.

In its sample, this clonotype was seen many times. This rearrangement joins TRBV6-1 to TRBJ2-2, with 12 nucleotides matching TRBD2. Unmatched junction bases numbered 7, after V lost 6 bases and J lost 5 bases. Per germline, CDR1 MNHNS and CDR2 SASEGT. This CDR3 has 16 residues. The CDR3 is CASRFLAGGDTGELFF. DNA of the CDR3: TGTGCCAGCAGGTTCCTAGCGGGAGGGGATACCGGGGAGCTGTTTTTT.

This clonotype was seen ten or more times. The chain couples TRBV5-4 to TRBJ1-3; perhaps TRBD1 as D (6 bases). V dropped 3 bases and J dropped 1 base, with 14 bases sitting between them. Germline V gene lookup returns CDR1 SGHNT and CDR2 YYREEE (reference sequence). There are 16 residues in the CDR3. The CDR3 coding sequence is TGTGCCAGCAGCTCCGGACAGACCCTATCTGGAAACACCATATATTTT. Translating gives CASSSGQTLSGNTIYF.

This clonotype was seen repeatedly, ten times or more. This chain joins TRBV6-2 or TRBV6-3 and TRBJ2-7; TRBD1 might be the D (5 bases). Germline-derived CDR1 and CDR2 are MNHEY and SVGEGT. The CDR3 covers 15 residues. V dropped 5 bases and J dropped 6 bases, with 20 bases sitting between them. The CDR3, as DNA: TGTGCCAGCAGTAAGGTTCGGCACGCTCAGGGCGAGCAGTACTTC. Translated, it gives CASSKVRHAQGEQYF.

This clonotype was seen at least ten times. The CDR3 sequence: CASSYGQDGNTIYF. Here the CDR3 DNA reads TGTGCCAGCAGTTACGGACAGGATGGAAACACCATATATTTT. V and J are TRBV6-5 and TRBJ1-3; 7 nucleotides agree with TRBD1. Germline V gives CDR1 MNHEY, CDR2 SVGAGI. The V gene end was trimmed by 2 bases and the J gene end by 3 bases; junction bases not matched to a gene: 1. The CDR3 is 14 amino acids.

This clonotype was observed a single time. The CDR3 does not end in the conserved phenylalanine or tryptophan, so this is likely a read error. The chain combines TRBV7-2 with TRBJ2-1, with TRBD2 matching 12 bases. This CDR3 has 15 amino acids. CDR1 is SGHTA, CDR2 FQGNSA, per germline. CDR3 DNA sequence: TGTGCCAGCAGCAGGACTAGCGGGATGTCAAATGATCAGTTCTCC. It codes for CASSRTSGMSNDQFS.

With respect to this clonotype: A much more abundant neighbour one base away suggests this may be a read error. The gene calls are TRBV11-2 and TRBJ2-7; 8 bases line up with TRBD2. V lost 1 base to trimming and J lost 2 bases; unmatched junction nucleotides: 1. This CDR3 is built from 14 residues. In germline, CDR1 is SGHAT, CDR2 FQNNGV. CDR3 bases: TGTGCCAGCAGCTTAGGGCGGGAGGCCTACGAGCAGTACTTC. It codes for CASSLGREAYEQYF.

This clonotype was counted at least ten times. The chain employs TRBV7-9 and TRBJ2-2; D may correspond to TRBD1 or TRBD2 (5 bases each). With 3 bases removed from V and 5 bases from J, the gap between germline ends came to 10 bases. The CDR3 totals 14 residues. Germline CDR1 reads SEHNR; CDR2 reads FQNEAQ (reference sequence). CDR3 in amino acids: CASSFGTETGELFF. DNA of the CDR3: TGTGCCAGCAGCTTCGGGACCGAGACCGGGGAGCTGTTTTTT.

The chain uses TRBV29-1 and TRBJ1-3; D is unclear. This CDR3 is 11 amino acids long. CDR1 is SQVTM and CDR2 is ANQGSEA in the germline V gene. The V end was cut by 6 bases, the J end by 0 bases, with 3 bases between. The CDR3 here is CSVNSGNTIYF. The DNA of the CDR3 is TGCAGCGTAAACTCTGGAAACACCATATATTTT.

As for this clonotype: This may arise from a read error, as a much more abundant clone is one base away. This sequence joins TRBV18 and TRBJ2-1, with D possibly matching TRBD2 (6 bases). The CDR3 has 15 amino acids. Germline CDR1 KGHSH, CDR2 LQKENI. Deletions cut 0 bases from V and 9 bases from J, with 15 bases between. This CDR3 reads CASSPPGLSMGEQFF. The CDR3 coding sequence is TGTGCCAGCTCACCACCGGGACTGTCAATGGGTGAGCAGTTCTTC.

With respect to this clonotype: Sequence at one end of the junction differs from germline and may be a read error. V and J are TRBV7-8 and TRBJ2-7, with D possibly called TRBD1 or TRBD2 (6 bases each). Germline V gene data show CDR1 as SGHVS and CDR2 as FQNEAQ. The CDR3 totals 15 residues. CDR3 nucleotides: TGTGCCAGCAGCTTAGAAGACGGGGGCTGGTACGAGCAGTGCTTC. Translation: CASSLEDGGWYEQCF.

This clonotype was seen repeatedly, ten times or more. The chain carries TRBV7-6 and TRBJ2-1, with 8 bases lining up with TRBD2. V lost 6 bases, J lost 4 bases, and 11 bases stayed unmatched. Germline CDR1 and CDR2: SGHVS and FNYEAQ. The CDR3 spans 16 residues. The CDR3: CASSFTSGGPYNEQFF. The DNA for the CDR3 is TGTGCCAGCAGTTTTACTAGCGGAGGACCTTACAATGAGCAGTTCTTC. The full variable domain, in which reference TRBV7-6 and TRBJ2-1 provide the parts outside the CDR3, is GAGVSQSPRYKVTKRGQDVALRCDPISGHVSLYWYRQALGQGPEFLTYFNYEAQQDKSGLPNDRFSAERPEGSISTLTIQRTEQRDSAMYRCASSFTSGGPYNEQFFGPGTRLTVL.

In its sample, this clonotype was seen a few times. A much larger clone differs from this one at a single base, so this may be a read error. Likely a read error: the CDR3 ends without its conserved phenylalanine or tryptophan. The CDR3 reads CASSDGTGGTGELFL. The DNA for the CDR3 is TGCGCCAGCAGCGATGGGACAGGGGGCACCGGGGAGCTGTTTCTT. The chain recombines TRBV5-1 with TRBJ2-2; 11 nucleotides agree with TRBD1. Trimming took 4 bases from V and 4 from J; bases not matched to a gene: 3. Per the germline V gene, CDR1 is SGHRS and CDR2 is YFSETQ. This CDR3 spans 15 amino acids.

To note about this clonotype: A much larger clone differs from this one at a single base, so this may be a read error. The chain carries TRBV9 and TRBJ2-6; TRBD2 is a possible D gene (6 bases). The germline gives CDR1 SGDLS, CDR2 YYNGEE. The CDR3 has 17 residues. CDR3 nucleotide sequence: TGTGCCAGCAGCGTGGCCCTCCGAGGGACTGGGGCCACCGTCCTGACTTTC. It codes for CASSVALRGTGATVLTF.

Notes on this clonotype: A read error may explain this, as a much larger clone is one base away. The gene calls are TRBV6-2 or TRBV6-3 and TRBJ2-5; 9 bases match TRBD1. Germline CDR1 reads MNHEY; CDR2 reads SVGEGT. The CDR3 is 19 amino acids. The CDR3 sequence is CANSYSPGRDREGEETQYF. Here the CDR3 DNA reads TGTGCCAACAGTTACTCGCCCGGCCGGGACAGGGAGGGAGAAGAGACCCAGTACTTC.

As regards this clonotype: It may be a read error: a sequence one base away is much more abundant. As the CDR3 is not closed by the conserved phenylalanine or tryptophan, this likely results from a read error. The CDR3, as DNA: TGTGCCAGCAGCCTCTCTGTTACGAACACTGAAGCTTTCTCT. It codes for CASSLSVTNTEAFS. The V and J genes are TRBV7-8 and TRBJ1-1, with no clear D. Between the trimmed V and J ends, which lost 5 bases and 1 base, there was a span of 11 bases. The CDR3 consists of 14 residues. Germline CDR1 SGHVS, CDR2 FQNEAQ.

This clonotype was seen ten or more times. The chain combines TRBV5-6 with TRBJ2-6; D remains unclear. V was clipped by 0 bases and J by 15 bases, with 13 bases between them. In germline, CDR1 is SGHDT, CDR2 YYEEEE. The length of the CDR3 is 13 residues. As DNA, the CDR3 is TGTGCCAGCAGCTTGGCCTTGGAAAAGTCCCTGACTTTC. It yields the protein CASSLALEKSLTF.

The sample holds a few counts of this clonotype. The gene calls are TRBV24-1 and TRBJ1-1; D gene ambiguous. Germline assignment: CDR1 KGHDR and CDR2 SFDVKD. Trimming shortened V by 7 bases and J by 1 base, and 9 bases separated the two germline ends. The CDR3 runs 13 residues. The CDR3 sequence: CATRGVGNTEAFF. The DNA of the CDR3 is TGTGCCACCAGGGGCGTCGGGAACACTGAAGCTTTCTTT.

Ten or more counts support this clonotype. The CDR3 loop is CASSLAMPQGRVTDTQYF. As DNA, the CDR3 is TGTGCCAGCAGCTTGGCCATGCCTCAGGGGCGGGTAACAGATACGCAGTATTTT. The genes are TRBV5-8 and TRBJ2-3, with D perhaps TRBD1 (6 bases). Looked up from germline, CDR1 is SGHTS and CDR2 is YDEGEE. V was cut by 0 bases and J by 3 bases, with 20 bases left in between. CDR3 length: 18 amino acids.

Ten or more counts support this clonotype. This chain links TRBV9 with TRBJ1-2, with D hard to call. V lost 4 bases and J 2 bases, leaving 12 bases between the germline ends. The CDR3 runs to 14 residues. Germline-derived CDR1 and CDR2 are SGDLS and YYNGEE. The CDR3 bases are TGTGCCAGCAGCCCCGACTCCCCGAACTATGGCTACACCTTC. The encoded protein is CASSPDSPNYGYTF.

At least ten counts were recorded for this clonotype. The CDR3 reads CSDLRPGRGAFF. The DNA for the CDR3 is TGCAGCGACTTACGACCAGGTCGAGGAGCTTTCTTT. This chain links TRBV29-1 with TRBJ1-1; no reliable D call. Germline V gene sequence: CDR1 SQVTM, CDR2 ANQGSEA. The CDR3 covers 12 residues. V was shortened by 7 bases and J by 10 bases, with 19 bases between the two germline ends.

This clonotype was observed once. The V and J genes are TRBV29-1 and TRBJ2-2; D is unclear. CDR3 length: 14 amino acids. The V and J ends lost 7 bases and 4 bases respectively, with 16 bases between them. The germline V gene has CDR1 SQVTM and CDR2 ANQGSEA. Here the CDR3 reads CSATCAASTGELFF. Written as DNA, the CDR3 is TGCAGCGCCACGTGTGCGGCGAGCACCGGGGAGCTGTTTTTT.

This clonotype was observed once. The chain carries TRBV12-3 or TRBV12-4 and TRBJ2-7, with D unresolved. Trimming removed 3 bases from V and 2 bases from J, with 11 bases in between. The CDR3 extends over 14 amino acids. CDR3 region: CASSFGGQAYEQYF. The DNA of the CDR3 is TGTGCCAGCAGTTTCGGCGGCCAGGCCTACGAGCAGTACTTC.

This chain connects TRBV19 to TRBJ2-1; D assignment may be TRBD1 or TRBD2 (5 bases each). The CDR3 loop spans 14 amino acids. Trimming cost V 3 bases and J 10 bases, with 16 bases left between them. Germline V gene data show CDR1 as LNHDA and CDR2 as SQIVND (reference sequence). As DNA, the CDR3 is TGTGCCAGTAGTATCACGTTCCGAGGGGACGAGCAGTTCTTC. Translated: CASSITFRGDEQFF. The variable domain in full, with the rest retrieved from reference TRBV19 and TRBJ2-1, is DGGITQSPKYLFRKEGQNVTLSCEQNLNHDAMYWYRQDPGQGLRLIYYSQIVNDFQKGDIAEGYSVSREKKESFPLTVTSAQKNPTAFYLCASSITFRGDEQFFGPGTRLTVL.